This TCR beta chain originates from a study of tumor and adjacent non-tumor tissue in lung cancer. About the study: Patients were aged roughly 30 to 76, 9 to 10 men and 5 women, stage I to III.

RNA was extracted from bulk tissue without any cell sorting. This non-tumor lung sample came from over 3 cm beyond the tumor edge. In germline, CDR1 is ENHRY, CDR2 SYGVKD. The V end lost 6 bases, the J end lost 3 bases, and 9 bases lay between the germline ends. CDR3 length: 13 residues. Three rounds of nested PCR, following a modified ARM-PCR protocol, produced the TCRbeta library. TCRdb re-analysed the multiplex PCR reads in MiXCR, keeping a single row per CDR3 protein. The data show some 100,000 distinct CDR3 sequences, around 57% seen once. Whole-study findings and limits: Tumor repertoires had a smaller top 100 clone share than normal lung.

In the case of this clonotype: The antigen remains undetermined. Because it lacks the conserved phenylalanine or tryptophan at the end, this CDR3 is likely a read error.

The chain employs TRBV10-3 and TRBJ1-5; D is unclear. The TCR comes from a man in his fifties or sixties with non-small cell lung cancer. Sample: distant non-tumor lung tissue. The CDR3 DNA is TGTGCCATCAGGGAAGGAAACAATCAGCCCCAGCATCTT. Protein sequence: CAIREGNNQPQHL.